The rows below give T cell receptor beta chains drawn from one sample of a study of blood T cell repertoires in COVID-19. Here immunoSEQ multiplex PCR was the method, and the copy in TCRdb shows in-frame clones only, minus some. This sample yields roughly 230,000 clones, of which approximately 85% are seen a single time; 4.5% to 6% belongs to the top ten. The sequenced sample consisted of peripheral blood. The source is a man aged 50-60 years with COVID-19, enrolled during active disease. The CDR3 runs from the conserved cysteine through the conserved F or W. The order of the fields is clone size, D gene, V gene, J gene, CDR3 protein, CDR3 DNA. The D gene is left open where the match is weak. Rows give clone size only sometimes, using once, few, many, or a class for an expanded clone.

clone_size: .
d_call: TRBD2
v_call: TRBV28
j_call: TRBJ2-3
cdr3_aa: CASSTFSGVTTDTQYF
cdr3_nt: TGTGCCAGCAGTACATTTAGCGGGGTTACCACAGATACGCAGTATTTT

clone_size: .
d_call: .
v_call: TRBV3-1/TRBV3-2
j_call: TRBJ2-3
cdr3_aa: CASSQRGSRTDTQYF
cdr3_nt: TGTGCCAGCAGCCAAAGGGGGAGCAGGACAGATACGCAGTATTTT

clone_size: .
d_call: .
v_call: TRBV4-2
j_call: TRBJ1-6
cdr3_aa: CASSQIRVGSPLHF
cdr3_nt: TGTGCCAGCAGCCAAATCAGGGTGGGGTCACCCCTCCACTTT

clone_size: few
d_call: .
v_call: TRBV3-1/TRBV3-2
j_call: TRBJ1-4
cdr3_aa: CASSHQRAYNEKLFF
cdr3_nt: TGTGCCAGCAGCCACCAGAGGGCCTATAATGAAAAACTGTTTTTT

clone_size: .
d_call: .
v_call: TRBV15
j_call: TRBJ1-6
cdr3_aa: CATSIQDTVNSPLHF
cdr3_nt: TGTGCCACCAGCATTCAGGACACCGTTAATTCACCCCTCCACTTT

clone_size: .
d_call: .
v_call: TRBV6-2/TRBV6-3
j_call: TRBJ2-4
cdr3_aa: CASSFGNRGRIQYF
cdr3_nt: TGTGCCAGCAGTTTTGGCAACCGCGGTCGCATTCAGTACTTC

clone_size: few
d_call: TRBD1
v_call: TRBV5-1
j_call: TRBJ2-1
cdr3_aa: CASSLGQGEVDEQFF
cdr3_nt: TGCGCCAGCAGCTTGGGACAGGGGGAGGTCGATGAGCAGTTCTTC

clone_size: .
d_call: TRBD2
v_call: TRBV5-4
j_call: TRBJ2-1
cdr3_aa: CASTSTGGGDNEQFF
cdr3_nt: TGTGCCAGCACCTCGACGGGCGGGGGTGACAATGAGCAGTTCTTC

clone_size: .
d_call: TRBD2
v_call: TRBV28
j_call: TRBJ2-3
cdr3_aa: CASSPISGTSTDTQYF
cdr3_nt: TGTGCCAGCAGCCCGATAAGCGGGACGAGCACAGATACGCAGTATTTT

clone_size: .
d_call: TRBD2
v_call: TRBV10-3
j_call: TRBJ2-3
cdr3_aa: CAITGSGPTDTQYF
cdr3_nt: TGTGCCATCACGGGTAGCGGGCCCACAGATACGCAGTATTTT

clone_size: .
d_call: TRBD1
v_call: TRBV5-1
j_call: TRBJ1-2
cdr3_aa: CASRWGTDRGSGYTF
cdr3_nt: TGCGCCAGCAGGTGGGGAACGGACAGGGGAAGTGGCTACACCTTC

clone_size: .
d_call: .
v_call: TRBV15
j_call: TRBJ1-4
cdr3_aa: CATSRERTTNEKLFF
cdr3_nt: TGTGCCACCAGCAGAGAGAGGACAACTAATGAAAAACTGTTTTTT

clone_size: few
d_call: TRBD1
v_call: TRBV7-9
j_call: TRBJ1-1
cdr3_aa: CASRSGQGQNTEAFF
cdr3_nt: TGTGCCAGCAGATCAGGACAGGGACAGAACACTGAAGCTTTCTTT

clone_size: .
d_call: .
v_call: TRBV30
j_call: TRBJ2-7
cdr3_aa: CAWSGPGGVYEQYF
cdr3_nt: TGTGCCTGGAGTGGACCAGGAGGTGTCTACGAGCAGTACTTC

clone_size: few
d_call: TRBD2
v_call: TRBV9
j_call: TRBJ2-3
cdr3_aa: CASSATSGARDTQYF
cdr3_nt: TGTGCCAGCAGCGCAACTAGCGGGGCGCGGGATACGCAGTATTTT

clone_size: .
d_call: .
v_call: TRBV5-4
j_call: TRBJ1-2
cdr3_aa: CASSSTGQITNYGYTF
cdr3_nt: TGTGCCAGCAGCTCGACGGGACAAATTACTAACTATGGCTACACCTTC

clone_size: few
d_call: TRBD1
v_call: TRBV5-1
j_call: TRBJ2-3
cdr3_aa: CASSKGQGKVTDTQYF
cdr3_nt: TGCGCCAGCAGCAAAGGACAGGGGAAAGTTACAGATACGCAGTATTTT

clone_size: .
d_call: .
v_call: TRBV5-6
j_call: TRBJ2-1
cdr3_aa: CASSLVGKPSSYNEQFF
cdr3_nt: TGTGCCAGCAGCTTGGTGGGCAAACCGAGCTCCTACAATGAGCAGTTCTTC

clone_size: .
d_call: .
v_call: TRBV5-4
j_call: TRBJ2-2
cdr3_aa: CASSLDVNLETGELFF
cdr3_nt: TGTGCCAGCAGCTTGGATGTTAACTTGGAGACCGGGGAGCTGTTTTTT

clone_size: .
d_call: TRBD2
v_call: TRBV6-2/TRBV6-3
j_call: TRBJ2-2
cdr3_aa: CASSSSRWTSGGHHTGELFF
cdr3_nt: TGTGCCAGCAGTTCCAGTCGCTGGACTAGCGGGGGGCACCACACCGGGGAGCTGTTTTTT

clone_size: .
d_call: TRBD1
v_call: TRBV10-2
j_call: TRBJ1-4
cdr3_aa: CASRRTGATNEKLFF
cdr3_nt: TGCGCCAGCAGGAGGACAGGGGCAACTAATGAAAAACTGTTTTTT

clone_size: .
d_call: TRBD1
v_call: TRBV28
j_call: TRBJ1-5
cdr3_aa: CASSQRQGSRQPQHF
cdr3_nt: TGTGCCAGCAGTCAGAGACAGGGGTCACGTCAGCCCCAGCATTTT

clone_size: .
d_call: TRBD1
v_call: TRBV7-3
j_call: TRBJ1-1
cdr3_aa: CASSYQGGTEAFF
cdr3_nt: TGTGCCAGCAGCTACCAGGGGGGTACTGAAGCTTTCTTT

clone_size: .
d_call: TRBD2
v_call: TRBV3-1/TRBV3-2
j_call: TRBJ2-1
cdr3_aa: CASSQNGLVLNEQFF
cdr3_nt: TGTGCCAGCAGCCAAAACGGACTAGTTCTCAATGAGCAGTTCTTC

clone_size: .
d_call: .
v_call: TRBV30
j_call: TRBJ2-5
cdr3_aa: CAWSVRRETQYF
cdr3_nt: TGTGCCTGGAGTGTACGGAGGGAGACCCAGTACTTC

clone_size: once
d_call: .
v_call: TRBV12-1
j_call: TRBJ2-3
cdr3_aa: CASSKRDTDTQYF
cdr3_nt: TGTGCCAGCAGCAAGCGGGACACAGATACGCAGTATTTT

clone_size: .
d_call: TRBD2
v_call: TRBV9
j_call: TRBJ2-3
cdr3_aa: CASSLAGRGGDTQYF
cdr3_nt: TGTGCCAGCAGCCTCGCCGGCCGGGGGGGAGATACGCAGTATTTT

clone_size: .
d_call: .
v_call: TRBV7-3
j_call: TRBJ1-2
cdr3_aa: CASSPGVNYGYTF
cdr3_nt: TGTGCCAGCAGCCCCGGGGTTAACTATGGCTACACCTTC

clone_size: few
d_call: .
v_call: TRBV27
j_call: TRBJ2-1
cdr3_aa: CASSLGRYNEQFF
cdr3_nt: TGTGCCAGCAGTTTAGGTAGATACAATGAGCAGTTCTTC

clone_size: .
d_call: .
v_call: TRBV6-5
j_call: TRBJ1-5
cdr3_aa: CASSYSLVEPQHF
cdr3_nt: TGTGCCAGCAGTTACTCCCTGGTAGAGCCCCAGCATTTT

clone_size: .
d_call: TRBD2
v_call: TRBV2
j_call: TRBJ2-1
cdr3_aa: CAGGGLAAYNEQFF
cdr3_nt: TGTGCCGGAGGGGGACTAGCGGCCTACAATGAGCAGTTCTTC

clone_size: .
d_call: TRBD2
v_call: TRBV2
j_call: TRBJ2-7
cdr3_aa: CATSWERGGTYEQYF
cdr3_nt: TGTGCCACCAGTTGGGAGCGGGGGGGAACCTACGAGCAGTACTTC

clone_size: .
d_call: .
v_call: TRBV12-3/TRBV12-4
j_call: TRBJ1-6
cdr3_aa: CASSHYSPLHF
cdr3_nt: TGTGCCAGCAGTCACTATTCACCCCTCCACTTT

clone_size: once
d_call: TRBD1
v_call: TRBV24-1
j_call: TRBJ2-7
cdr3_aa: CATSDPGQGVNEQYF
cdr3_nt: TGTGCCACCAGCGACCCAGGACAGGGAGTGAACGAGCAGTACTTC

clone_size: once
d_call: .
v_call: TRBV10-3
j_call: TRBJ1-5
cdr3_aa: CAISERDTNQPQHF
cdr3_nt: TGTGCCATCAGTGAAAGGGACACAAATCAGCCCCAGCATTTT

clone_size: .
d_call: .
v_call: TRBV3-1/TRBV3-2
j_call: TRBJ1-2
cdr3_aa: CASSQDQGFSGYTF
cdr3_nt: TGTGCCAGCAGCCAAGATCAGGGTTTTAGTGGCTACACCTTC

clone_size: .
d_call: TRBD2
v_call: TRBV28
j_call: TRBJ2-7
cdr3_aa: CASSLISSGGSYEQYF
cdr3_nt: TGTGCCAGCAGTTTAATATCCAGCGGGGGTTCTTACGAGCAGTACTTC

clone_size: .
d_call: TRBD2
v_call: TRBV7-3
j_call: TRBJ2-5
cdr3_aa: CASSLGGGVQETQYF
cdr3_nt: TGTGCCAGCAGCTTGGGTGGGGGGGTCCAAGAGACCCAGTACTTC

clone_size: .
d_call: .
v_call: TRBV28
j_call: TRBJ1-2
cdr3_aa: CASRKGGGTGYTF
cdr3_nt: TGTGCCAGCCGGAAGGGGGGAGGGACAGGCTACACCTTC

clone_size: .
d_call: .
v_call: TRBV7-9
j_call: TRBJ1-1
cdr3_aa: CASSWQTTANTEAFF
cdr3_nt: TGTGCCAGCAGCTGGCAAACTACCGCAAACACTGAAGCTTTCTTT

clone_size: .
d_call: .
v_call: TRBV6-5
j_call: TRBJ2-7
cdr3_aa: CASSYAGTYEQYF
cdr3_nt: TGTGCCAGCAGTTACGCAGGCACCTACGAGCAGTACTTC

clone_size: few
d_call: .
v_call: TRBV29-1
j_call: TRBJ2-3
cdr3_aa: CSGRGQGTDTQYF
cdr3_nt: TGCAGCGGAAGGGGACAAGGAACAGATACGCAGTATTTT

clone_size: few
d_call: .
v_call: TRBV7-2
j_call: TRBJ1-1
cdr3_aa: CASSRTGILGTEAFF
cdr3_nt: TGTGCCAGCAGCCGTACAGGGATCCTGGGGACTGAAGCTTTCTTT

clone_size: .
d_call: TRBD2
v_call: TRBV28
j_call: TRBJ2-1
cdr3_aa: CASSFNRLAGGQFF
cdr3_nt: TGTGCCAGCAGTTTCAATCGACTAGCGGGGGGGCAGTTCTTC

clone_size: once
d_call: .
v_call: TRBV28
j_call: TRBJ2-7
cdr3_aa: CASSLSELEQYF
cdr3_nt: TGTGCCAGCAGTTTATCTGAGCTCGAGCAGTACTTC

clone_size: .
d_call: .
v_call: TRBV19
j_call: TRBJ1-5
cdr3_aa: CASSTGTSTAYSNQPQHF
cdr3_nt: TGTGCCAGTAGTACAGGAACAAGCACTGCATATAGCAATCAGCCCCAGCATTTT

clone_size: .
d_call: .
v_call: TRBV5-1
j_call: TRBJ2-3
cdr3_aa: CASSTRDTDTQYF
cdr3_nt: TGCGCCAGCAGCACCCGGGACACCGATACGCAGTATTTT